The 3 T cell receptor beta chains given below trace back to one sample, sequenced in a study of blood T cells in healthy people across ages. Together with a sample-barcoded 5' primer, a J-beta primer mix was included in a second PCR lasting roughly 6 to 12 cycles. TCRdb fed the 5' RACE reads into MiXCR, producing one record per CDR3 protein. The profile shows 450,000 to 700,000 distinct CDR3 sequences, approximately 30% of them singletons. Material for sequencing was blood. The receptors were sampled from a woman in her 70s in good health.

The chain uses TRBV12-3 or TRBV12-4 and TRBJ1-5; D call uncertain. The CDR3 runs 16 residues. Trimming stripped 6 bases from V and 3 bases from J, with 18 bases between. CDR3 protein: CASSHLSIPNNQPQHF. Written as DNA, the CDR3 is TGTGCCAGCAGCCACCTTTCGATACCCAACAATCAGCCCCAGCATTTT.

This chain connects TRBV18 to TRBJ2-7, with 9 bases identical to TRBD1. Unmatched junction bases numbered 5, after V lost 2 bases and J lost 6 bases. Germline CDR1 reads KGHSH; CDR2 reads LQKENI. The CDR3 runs to 14 residues. DNA for the CDR3: TGTGCCAGCTCACCATCCAGGACAGGGGTCGAGCAGTACTTC. This gives the protein CASSPSRTGVEQYF.

This clonotype was recorded a few times. The chain is built from TRBV11-3 and TRBJ2-1, with TRBD1 as a possible D gene (5 bases). Per germline, CDR1 SGHNT and CDR2 YENEEA. The CDR3 is 13 residues long. V was shortened by 2 bases and J by 7 bases, with 9 bases between the two germline ends. Written as DNA, the CDR3 is TGTGCCAGCAGCTTATCCCAGGGTAATGAGCAGTTCTTC. Translating it yields CASSLSQGNEQFF. Looking up the rest from reference TRBV11-3 and TRBJ2-1 gives the full variable domain: EAGVVQSPRYKIIEKKQPVAFWCNPISGHNTLYWYLQNLGQGPELLIRYENEEAVDDSQLPKDRFSAERLKGVDSTLKIQPAELGDSAVYLCASSLSQGNEQFFGPGTRLTVL.